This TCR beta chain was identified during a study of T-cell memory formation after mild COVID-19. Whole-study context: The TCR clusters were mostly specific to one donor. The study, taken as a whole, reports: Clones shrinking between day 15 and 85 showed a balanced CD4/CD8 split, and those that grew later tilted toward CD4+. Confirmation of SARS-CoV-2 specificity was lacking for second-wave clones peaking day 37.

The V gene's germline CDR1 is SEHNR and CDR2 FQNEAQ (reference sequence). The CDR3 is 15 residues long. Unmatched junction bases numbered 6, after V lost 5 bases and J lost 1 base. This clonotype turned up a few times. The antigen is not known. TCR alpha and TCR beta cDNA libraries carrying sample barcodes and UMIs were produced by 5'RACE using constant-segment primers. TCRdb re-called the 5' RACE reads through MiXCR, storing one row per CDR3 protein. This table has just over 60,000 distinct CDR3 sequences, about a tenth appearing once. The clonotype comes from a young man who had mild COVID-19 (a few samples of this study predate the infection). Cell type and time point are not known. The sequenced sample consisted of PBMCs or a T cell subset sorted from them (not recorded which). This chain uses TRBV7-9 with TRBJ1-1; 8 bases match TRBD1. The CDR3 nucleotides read TGTGCCAGCAGCCCGCGCGACAGGGGGAACACTGAAGCTTTCTTT. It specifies CASSPRDRGNTEAFF.